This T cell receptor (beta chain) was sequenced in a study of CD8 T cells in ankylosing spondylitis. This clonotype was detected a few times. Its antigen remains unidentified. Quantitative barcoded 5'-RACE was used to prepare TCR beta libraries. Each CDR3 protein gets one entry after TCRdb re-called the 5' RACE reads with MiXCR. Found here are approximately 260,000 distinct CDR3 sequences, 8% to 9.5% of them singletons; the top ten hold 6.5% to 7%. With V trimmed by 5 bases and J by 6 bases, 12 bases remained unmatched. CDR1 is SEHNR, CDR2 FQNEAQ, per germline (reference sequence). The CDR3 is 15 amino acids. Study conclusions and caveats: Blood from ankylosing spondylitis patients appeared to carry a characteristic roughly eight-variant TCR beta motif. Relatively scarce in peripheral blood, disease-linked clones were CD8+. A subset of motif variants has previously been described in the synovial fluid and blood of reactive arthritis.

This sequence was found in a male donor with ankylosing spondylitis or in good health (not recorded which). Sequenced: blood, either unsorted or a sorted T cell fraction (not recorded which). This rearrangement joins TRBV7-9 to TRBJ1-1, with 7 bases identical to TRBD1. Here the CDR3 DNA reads TGTGCCAGCAGCCCCGGGACAGAGAGGGGACCTGAAGCTTTCTTT. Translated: CASSPGTERGPEAFF. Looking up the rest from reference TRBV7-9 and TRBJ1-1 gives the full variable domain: DTGVSQNPRHKITKRGQNVTFRCDPISEHNRLYWYRQTLGQGPEFLTYFQNEAQLEKSRLLSDRFSAERPKGSFSTLEIQRTEQGDSAMYLCASSPGTERGPEAFFGQGTRLTVV.